The clone carrying this T cell receptor (beta chain) has a count of ten or more. These data come from a study of T cells in Graves' hyperthyroidism and ophthalmopathy. The CDR3 regions of TCR beta were amplified from RNA transcripts. The HTBI primer set was used in a first-round RT-PCR of the TCR CDR3. TCRdb re-analysed the multiplex PCR reads in MiXCR, keeping a single row per CDR3 protein. Here the sample spans about 520,000 distinct CDR3 sequences, roughly 25% being singletons. Patients were excluded for uncontrolled infection, other autoimmune disease, pregnancy or lactation. Fresh peripheral blood, approximately 9.6 ml, yielded the PBMCs. This CDR3 spans 14 amino acids. Germline V gives CDR1 MDHEN, CDR2 SYDVKM. Between the trimmed V and J ends, which lost 2 bases and 7 bases, there was a span of 12 bases.

This receptor was obtained from a woman in her twenties or thirties with Graves' ophthalmopathy. The chain combines TRBV28 with TRBJ1-5; D call uncertain. Sequenced sample: blood. CDR3 residues: CASSLMSGLQPQHF. In DNA, the CDR3 is TGTGCCAGCAGTTTAATGTCAGGTCTGCAGCCCCAGCATTTT.